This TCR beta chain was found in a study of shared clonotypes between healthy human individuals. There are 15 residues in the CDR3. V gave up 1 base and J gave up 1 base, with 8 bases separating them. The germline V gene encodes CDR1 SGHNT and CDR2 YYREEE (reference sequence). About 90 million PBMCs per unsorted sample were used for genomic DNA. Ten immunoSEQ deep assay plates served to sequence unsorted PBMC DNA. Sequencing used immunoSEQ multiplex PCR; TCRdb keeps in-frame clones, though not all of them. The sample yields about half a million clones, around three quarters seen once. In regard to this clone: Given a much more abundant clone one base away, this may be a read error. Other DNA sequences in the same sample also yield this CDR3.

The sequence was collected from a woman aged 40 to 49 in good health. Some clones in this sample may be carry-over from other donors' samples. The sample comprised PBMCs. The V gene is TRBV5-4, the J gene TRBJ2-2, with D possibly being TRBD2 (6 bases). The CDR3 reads CASSLISGNTGELFF. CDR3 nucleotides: TGTGCCAGCAGCTTGATTAGCGGGAACACCGGGGAGCTGTTTTTT. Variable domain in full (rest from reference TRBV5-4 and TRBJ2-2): ETGVTQSPTHLIKTRGQQVTLRCSSQSGHNTVSWYQQALGQGPQFIFQYYREEENGRGNFPPRFSGLQFPNYSSELNVNALELDDSALYLCASSLISGNTGELFFGEGSRLTVL.